This is a list of T cell receptor beta chains from one sample in a study of blood T cell repertoires in COVID-19. The repertoire was sequenced with immunoSEQ multiplex PCR; TCRdb's copy has only in-frame clones and lacks some. This table holds around 700,000 clones, 85% to 90% found once. Sample: peripheral blood. The receptors shown here come from a woman aged 18-35 years with acute or convalescent COVID-19. The CDR3 runs from the conserved cysteine through the conserved F or W. A D gene is named only where the DNA matches it firmly. For some rows the clone size is stated as once, few or many, or as a class when expanded; others skip it.

CDR3 protein,CDR3 DNA,D gene,CDR3 length,V gene,clone size,J gene
CASSPGSTGYTF,TGTGCCAGCTCACCAGGGAGTACTGGCTACACCTTC,.,12,TRBV18,.,TRBJ1-2
CASKPPGYSNQPQHF,TGTGCCAGTAAGCCTCCGGGATATAGCAATCAGCCCCAGCATTTT,.,15,TRBV19,few,TRBJ1-5
CASSLSRTFYGYTF,TGTGCCAGCAGTTTATCCCGGACATTCTATGGCTACACCTTC,.,14,TRBV28,.,TRBJ1-2
CASSLRLAPAGELFF,TGTGCCAGCAGCTTAAGGCTAGCGCCGGCCGGGGAGCTGTTTTTT,.,15,TRBV7-2,.,TRBJ2-2
CASSLERDRASGELFF,TGTGCCAGCAGCTTAGAGAGGGACAGGGCCTCCGGGGAGCTGTTTTTT,TRBD1,16,TRBV7-7,.,TRBJ2-2
CASSKGRGTVTNIQYF,TGTGCCAGCAGCAAAGGCCGCGGGACGGTAACAAACATTCAGTACTTC,.,16,TRBV21-1,.,TRBJ2-4
CASSSQGSFIPGTF,TGTGCCAGCAGTTCGCAGGGGTCATTTATACCGGGGACCTTC,.,14,TRBV2,.,TRBJ1-2
CASSLVPRDRAGEQYF,TGCGCCAGCAGCTTAGTCCCAAGGGACAGGGCAGGCGAGCAGTACTTC,TRBD1,16,TRBV5-1,.,TRBJ2-7
CASSQDWARAEAFF,TGTGCCAGCAGCCAAGATTGGGCGAGAGCTGAAGCTTTCTTT,.,14,TRBV14,.,TRBJ1-1
CASSPGQGGSYEQYF,TGTGCCAGCAGCCCGGGACAGGGGGGTTCCTACGAGCAGTACTTC,TRBD1,15,TRBV11-2,.,TRBJ2-7
CASSQLTGGGSVTEAFF,TGCGCCAGCAGCCAACTAACAGGGGGTGGGTCGGTCACTGAAGCTTTCTTT,TRBD1,17,TRBV4-3,.,TRBJ1-1
CASSHPGGLNIQYF,TGTGCCAGTAGTCATCCAGGGGGCTTAAACATTCAGTACTTC,TRBD1,14,TRBV19,once,TRBJ2-4
CASSDSGDRDAYGYTF,TGTGCCAGCAGTGATAGCGGCGACAGGGACGCCTATGGCTACACCTTC,TRBD1,16,TRBV2,once,TRBJ1-2
CASSPLVENTGELFF,TGTGCCAGCTCACCATTAGTAGAGAACACCGGGGAGCTGTTTTTT,.,15,TRBV18,.,TRBJ2-2
CASNRGGNTNYGYTF,TGTGCCAGCAACCGCGGGGGGAATACTAACTATGGCTACACCTTC,.,15,TRBV21-1,.,TRBJ1-2
CGTGGSPLHF,TGTGGCACAGGGGGCTCACCCCTCCACTTT,TRBD1,10,TRBV6-5,.,TRBJ1-6
CASSMQGVWYEQYF,TGTGCCAGCAGTATGCAGGGGGTATGGTACGAGCAGTACTTC,TRBD1,14,TRBV13,.,TRBJ2-7
CASSLNGGALNTEAFF,TGCGCCAGCAGTTTAAACGGGGGGGCCCTGAACACTGAAGCTTTCTTT,.,16,TRBV5-1,.,TRBJ1-1
CASGAPPNYGYTF,TGTGCCAGCGGGGCCCCACCTAACTATGGCTACACCTTC,.,13,TRBV6-5,.,TRBJ1-2
CSVTSGTVSEQYF,TGCAGCGTTACCTCCGGGACAGTAAGCGAGCAGTACTTC,TRBD1,13,TRBV29-1,.,TRBJ2-7
CASSVGLGGDNEQFF,TGTGCCAGCAGCGTAGGGCTAGGAGGGGACAATGAGCAGTTCTTC,.,15,TRBV9,.,TRBJ2-1
CASSSSLTGVQEKLFF,TGTGCCAGCAGCTCATCACTCACGGGGGTGCAGGAAAAACTGTTTTTT,.,16,TRBV5-4,.,TRBJ1-4